This is a list of T cell receptor beta chains from one sample in a study of PD-L1 blockade in urothelial cancer. TCRdb's table, derived via immunoSEQ multiplex PCR, lists solely in-frame clones and lacks some. The table has about 120,000 clones, about 82% seen once; the top ten hold 2.4%. Here the sequenced sample was PBMCs, taken around atezolizumab (anti-PD-L1) treatment. These receptors all come from a man between 50 and 59 years old with urothelial cancer. Each CDR3 is given with its conserved first and last residue.

V gene | CDR3 protein
TRBV11-3 | CASSPSGTGMTGELFF
TRBV5-1 | CASSFSDSYNEQFF
TRBV5-1 | CASSPLQGGPYGYTF
TRBV7-2 | CASSPGFAQTQYF
TRBV5-3 | CARSATGEKGEQYF
TRBV9 | CASSGGLAGSSPSYEQYF
TRBV7-9 | CASSLGLSGINEQFF
TRBV7-3 | CASSLSTSGSAEQFF
TRBV25-1 | CASSPIGNRGTGYHEQYF
TRBV19 | CASGGTSGTVTTTGELFF
TRBV30 | CAWSRGQGERRGYTF
TRBV5-5 | CASTPTGVAYGYTF
TRBV6-5 | CASSEGSYNEQFF
TRBV2 | CASRRQGASYEQYF
TRBV6-1 | CASSEAPIIGEQYF
TRBV6-5 | CAIGQKNTGELFF
TRBV4-2 | CASSQEPEGSSYNEQFF
TRBV7-9 | CASSLPAGGGGTQYF
TRBV9 | CASSVGRAGGQRDTQYF
TRBV10-3 | CAISASSGRIYEQFF
TRBV18 | CASSPVTSGSLHREQYF
TRBV9 | CASSRGPGEQYF
TRBV10-1 | CASSSSHQRTEAFF
TRBV10-3 | CAISEGDSGYEQYF
TRBV29-1 | CSVESTTGTGVGGYTF
TRBV28 | CASSSRLAGSSYNEQFF
TRBV27 | CASSFRAGISTEAFF
TRBV2 | CASNRLAGGRETQYF
TRBV15 | CATSSLTSGIPDTQYF
TRBV5-4 | CASSTSSGSLNEQFF
TRBV7-6 | CASSGVGGGNTEAFF
TRBV6-6 | CASSTSLYEQYF
TRBV4-1 | CASSPNPGLVGTDTQYF